A single sample gave rise to the 22 T cell receptor beta chains below, sequenced in a study of control samples from healthy donors and cancer patients. TCRdb's copy holds only in-frame clones and misses some; the assay was immunoSEQ multiplex PCR. Counted here are roughly 80,000 clones, around 92% occurring once; the ten biggest clones make up around 6%. Material: blood. These TCRs come from an older woman in good health.

This chain connects TRBV24-1 to TRBJ1-6, with 10 nucleotides matching TRBD1. This CDR3 contains 19 residues. Per the germline V gene, CDR1 is KGHDR and CDR2 is SFDVKD. V was clipped by 4 bases and J by 0 bases; unmatched bases: 8. CDR3 nucleotides: TGTGCCACCAGTGAGACAGGGGGCGAATTGAGCTCCTATAATTCACCCCTCCACTTT. It specifies CATSETGGELSSYNSPLHF.

The J gene is TRBJ2-2, the V gene TRBV19; D perhaps matches TRBD2 (6 bases). The CDR3 has 15 residues. Germline loops: CDR1 LNHDA, CDR2 SQIVND (reference sequence). V dropped 3 bases and J dropped 1 base, with 9 bases sitting between them. The CDR3 DNA sequence: TGTGCCAGTAGTATGGTTAGCGGGAACACCGGGGAGCTGTTTTTT. It encodes CASSMVSGNTGELFF.

The chain carries TRBV11-1 and TRBJ2-1, with D perhaps TRBD2 (6 bases). The germline V gene encodes CDR1 SGHAT and CDR2 FQDESV (reference sequence). Between the trimmed V and J ends, which lost 2 bases and 2 bases, there was a span of 10 bases. CDR3 size: 15 residues. CDR3 nucleotides: TGTGCCAGCAGCTTATCCGGGAGCGCCTACAATGAGCAGTTCTTC. Protein: CASSLSGSAYNEQFF.

The rearrangement joins TRBV21-1 to TRBJ2-2; the D call of TRBD2 is as the table states it, not checked on the DNA. TRBV21-1 is given as a pseudogene. The CDR3 spans 17 residues. The CDR3 DNA reads as TGTGCCAGCAGCGCGGGACTAGCGGGAGACAAACACCGGGGAGCTGTTTTT. Protein sequence: CASSAGLAGDKHRGAVF.

The CDR3 reads CASSLGAPSSYEQYF. CDR3 in DNA: TGTGCCAGCAGCTTGGGTGCGCCTAGCTCCTACGAGCAGTACTTC. The V call is TRBV5-4, the J call TRBJ2-7; unclear D gene. Germline V gene lookup returns CDR1 SGHNT and CDR2 YYREEE (reference sequence). CDR3 length: 15 residues. V was cut by 0 bases and J by 0 bases, with 10 bases left in between. The whole variable domain, filled in from reference TRBV5-4 and TRBJ2-7, reads ETGVTQSPTHLIKTRGQQVTLRCSSQSGHNTVSWYQQALGQGPQFIFQYYREEENGRGNFPPRFSGLQFPNYSSELNVNALELDDSALYLCASSLGAPSSYEQYFGPGTRLTVT.

J is TRBJ2-5 and V is TRBV19; D gene unclear. The CDR3 has 16 residues. Trimming pared 6 bases from V and 7 bases from J, leaving 24 bases between. From germline, CDR1 is LNHDA and CDR2 SQIVND (reference sequence). The CDR3 coding sequence is TGTGCCAGTAGCCAAACACCGGACCGCCCAAGAAGGACCCAGTACTTC. This codes for CASSQTPDRPRRTQYF. Full variable domain (missing parts from reference TRBV19 and TRBJ2-5): DGGITQSPKYLFRKEGQNVTLSCEQNLNHDAMYWYRQDPGQGLRLIYYSQIVNDFQKGDIAEGYSVSREKKESFPLTVTSAQKNPTAFYLCASSQTPDRPRRTQYFGPGTRLLVL.

The CDR3 bases are TGTGCCAGCAGTCCCCGGAGCCTACCCTCCTACGAGCAGTACTTC. Amino acid sequence: CASSPRSLPSYEQYF. The chain carries TRBV27 and TRBJ2-7, with no clear D. The CDR3 runs 15 residues. With 5 bases removed from V and 0 bases from J, the gap between germline ends came to 14 bases. The V gene's germline CDR1 is MNHEY and CDR2 SMNVEV (reference sequence).

The gene calls are TRBV4-1 and TRBJ1-6; 7 bases line up with TRBD1. CDR1 is MGHRA and CDR2 is YSYEKL in the germline V gene. V was clipped by 5 bases and J by 6 bases; unmatched bases: 13. The CDR3 has 17 amino acids. CDR3 in amino acids: CASSLHRGPSVNSPLHF. CDR3 DNA sequence: TGCGCCAGCAGCTTACACAGGGGACCTAGTGTTAATTCACCCCTCCACTTT.

This chain connects TRBV11-1 to TRBJ1-5; no clear D. The CDR3 has 12 residues. The V and J ends lost 4 bases and 11 bases respectively, with 12 bases between them. Looked up from germline, CDR1 is SGHAT and CDR2 is FQDESV (reference sequence). Written as DNA, the CDR3 is TGTGCCAGCAGCTCCTCAAATGGAGCCCAGCATTTT. It specifies CASSSSNGAQHF.

The V and J genes are TRBV4-3 and TRBJ2-1, with 11 bases fitting TRBD2. The CDR3 is 17 amino acids. CDR1 is LGHNA and CDR2 is YSLEER in the germline V gene. V dropped 0 bases and J dropped 8; count of bases not matched to a gene: 9. The CDR3 reads CASSQDGGLAGGYEQFF. The CDR3 DNA reads as TGCGCCAGCAGCCAAGATGGGGGGCTAGCGGGAGGTTATGAGCAGTTCTTC.

V and J are TRBV6-5 and TRBJ2-3, with D perhaps being TRBD1 or TRBD2 (5 bases each). This CDR3 has 14 residues. V was cut by 4 bases and J by 2 bases, with 10 bases left in between. Germline-derived CDR1 and CDR2 are MNHEY and SVGAGI. The CDR3 DNA is TGTGCCAGCAGTTGGGATGGGACCACAGATACGCAGTATTTT. This encodes CASSWDGTTDTQYF.

On this clone itself: Germline and junction disagree at one end, which may indicate a read error. This chain joins TRBV18 and TRBJ2-1; D remains ambiguous. CDR1 is KGHSH, CDR2 LQKENI, per germline. The CDR3 contains 13 residues. In DNA form, the CDR3 reads TGTGCCAGCTCAACACCGGCCGGTAGTGAGCAGTTCTTC. Amino acids: CASSTPAGSEQFF. The full variable domain, rest sourced from reference TRBV18 and TRBJ2-1, is NAGVMQNPRHLVRRRGQEARLRCSPMKGHSHVYWYRQLPEEGLKFMVYLQKENIIDESGMPKERFSAEFPKEGPSILRIQQVVRGDSAAYFCASSTPAGSEQFFGPGTRLTVL.

The chain's CDR3 is CATASSGDTGELFF. The CDR3 DNA follows: TGTGCCACCGCGAGTAGCGGAGACACCGGGGAGCTGTTTTTT. The chain uses TRBV10-3 and TRBJ2-2, with a possible D match to TRBD2 (6 bases). The CDR3 spans 14 residues. Between the trimmed V and J ends, which lost 10 bases and 3 bases, there was a span of 15 bases. The germline V gene encodes CDR1 ENHRY and CDR2 SYGVKD.

The J gene is TRBJ2-5, the V gene TRBV3-1 (or the pseudogene TRBV3-2), with D possibly being TRBD2 (6 bases). The CDR3 sequence is 14 residues long. Germline CDR1 is LGHDT and CDR2 is YNNKEL (reference sequence). Trimming pared 4 bases from V and 2 bases from J, leaving 11 bases between. The CDR3 spells CASSPTSYQETQYF. The CDR3 DNA is TGTGCCAGCAGCCCGACTAGTTATCAAGAGACCCAGTACTTC.

The CDR3 region is CAISGGASGRHYEQYF. The CDR3 DNA is TGTGCCATCAGTGGAGGGGCTAGCGGGAGACATTACGAGCAGTACTTC. The chain has TRBV10-3 and TRBJ2-7, with TRBD2 identical over 10 bases. V was clipped by 4 bases and J by 4 bases; unmatched bases: 10. CDR1 is ENHRY and CDR2 is SYGVKD in the germline V gene. The length of the CDR3 is 16 residues.

This chain connects TRBV24-1 to TRBJ2-1, with 7 bases fitting TRBD2. After removal of 3 bases from V and 2 bases from J, the junction contained 6 bases not matched to a gene. Germline CDR1 is KGHDR and CDR2 is SFDVKD. The CDR3 spans 16 residues. This chain's CDR3 is CATSDPASGTYNEQFF. The CDR3 DNA sequence: TGTGCCACCAGTGATCCGGCTAGCGGAACCTACAATGAGCAGTTCTTC.

The chain has TRBV7-2 and TRBJ1-3; unclear D gene. Trimming left V 5 bases short and J 3 bases short, with 11 bases between. From germline, CDR1 is SGHTA and CDR2 FQGNSA. This CDR3 has 14 amino acids. The CDR3 here is CASSPGSHGNTIYF. The CDR3 DNA reads as TGTGCCAGCAGCCCGGGCTCGCATGGAAACACCATATATTTT.

DNA of the CDR3: TGCAGCGTCCACAAAGGGGGCGGGAGGGGTGGCTACACCTTC. Its translation: CSVHKGGGRGGYTF. The chain combines TRBV29-1 with TRBJ1-2; TRBD1 matches 7 bases. V shed 6 bases, J shed 7 bases, and the junction held 14 bases outside the gene matches. Looked up from germline, CDR1 is SQVTM and CDR2 is ANQGSEA. The CDR3 length is 14 residues.

This rearrangement joins TRBV7-8 to TRBJ1-2; the D is unclear. CDR3 length equals 13 residues. The ends were cut back, 5 bases at V and 0 bases at J, with 7 bases in the middle. Per the germline V gene, CDR1 is SGHVS and CDR2 is FQNEAQ. CDR3 protein: CASSPLSNYGYTF. The DNA of the CDR3 is TGTGCCAGCAGCCCGCTGTCTAACTATGGCTACACCTTC.

The CDR3 DNA is TGTGCCAGCAGCCCCGGGACAGGGGTCACTGAAGCTTTCTTT. It yields the protein CASSPGTGVTEAFF. This chain uses TRBV28 with TRBJ1-1; 10 nucleotides match TRBD1. The CDR3 extends over 14 amino acids. Trimming at V came to 6 bases and at J to 4 bases, leaving 5 bases not matched to a gene. In germline, CDR1 is MDHEN, CDR2 SYDVKM.

The chain combines TRBV9 with TRBJ1-1; D is uncertain. CDR3 length: 14 amino acids. Trimming stripped 2 bases from V and 1 base from J, with 9 bases between. CDR1 SGDLS and CDR2 YYNGEE come from the germline V gene. The CDR3 sequence is CASSVGGRNTEAFF. The CDR3 DNA sequence: TGTGCCAGCAGCGTGGGCGGACGGAACACTGAAGCTTTCTTT.

The chain is built from TRBV6-2 or TRBV6-3 and TRBJ2-1; D perhaps matches TRBD2 (5 bases). The CDR3 has 14 amino acids. Germline values: CDR1 MNHEY, CDR2 SVGEGT. V lost 2 bases and J lost 7, with 12 bases in between. The CDR3 nucleotides read TGTGCCAGCAGTTACGGCGGGTCTGGGAATGAGCAGTTCTTC. Translated, it gives CASSYGGSGNEQFF.